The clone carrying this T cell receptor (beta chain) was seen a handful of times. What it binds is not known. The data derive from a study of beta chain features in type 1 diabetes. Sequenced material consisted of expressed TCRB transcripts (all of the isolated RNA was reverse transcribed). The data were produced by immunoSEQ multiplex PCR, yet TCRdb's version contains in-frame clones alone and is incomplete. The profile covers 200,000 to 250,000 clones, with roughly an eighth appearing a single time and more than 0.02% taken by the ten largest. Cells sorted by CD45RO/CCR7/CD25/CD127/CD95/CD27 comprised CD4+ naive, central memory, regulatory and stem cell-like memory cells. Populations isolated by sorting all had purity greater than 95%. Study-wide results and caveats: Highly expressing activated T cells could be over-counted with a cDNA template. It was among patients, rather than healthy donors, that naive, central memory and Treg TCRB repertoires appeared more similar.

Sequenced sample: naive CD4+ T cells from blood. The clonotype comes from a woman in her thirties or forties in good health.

Here the CDR3 reads CASHEGGTTDTQYF. CDR3 DNA: TGCGCCAGCCATGAGGGAGGGACCACAGATACGCAGTATTTT. The chain combines TRBV5-1 with TRBJ2-3; TRBD2 matches 7 bases. This CDR3 is built from 14 residues. Trimming took 7 bases from V and 2 from J; bases not matched to a gene: 7. Germline-derived CDR1 and CDR2 are SGHRS and YFSETQ.